This T cell receptor (beta chain) emerged from a study of blood T cell repertoires in COVID-19. CDR3 length: 14 residues. J gave up 0 bases and V 6 bases, and 2 bases lay outside the gene matches. Germline CDR1 LNHDA, CDR2 SQIVND (reference sequence). The repertoire was sequenced with immunoSEQ multiplex PCR; TCRdb's copy has only in-frame clones and lacks some. The data contain roughly 440,000 clones, about 87% of them singletons. Patients in Seattle were enrolled during active infection, then followed longitudinally. This clone was counted a few times. The TCR sequence derives from a woman between 50 and 59 years old with COVID-19, enrolled during active disease. The chain uses TRBV19 and TRBJ1-3, with TRBD1 matching over 7 bases. Sequences were obtained from peripheral blood. Written as DNA, the CDR3 is TGTGCCAGTAGCGGACAGGTCTCTGGAAACACCATATATTTT. It is translated as CASSGQVSGNTIYF. Complete variable domain (other parts from reference TRBV19 and TRBJ1-3): DGGITQSPKYLFRKEGQNVTLSCEQNLNHDAMYWYRQDPGQGLRLIYYSQIVNDFQKGDIAEGYSVSREKKESFPLTVTSAQKNPTAFYLCASSGQVSGNTIYFGEGSWLTVV.